The clone carrying this T cell receptor beta chain appeared a few times. This CDR3 region has 14 residues. V was cut by 4 bases and J by 2 bases, with 11 bases left in between. Germline CDR1 reads LGHDT; CDR2 reads YNNKEL (reference sequence). In the original workflow: Amplification from reference gene primers served as the basis for estimated nucleated cell counts. Sequenced by immunoSEQ multiplex PCR; TCRdb stores in-frame clones only, minus some. That table furnishes V, J and clone size, whereas the DNA furnished D and trimming. The sample yields some 160,000 clones, 83% seen once. The data belong to a study of blood T cell repertoires in COVID-19. The overall study: Collection of acute and convalescent COVID-19 samples took place in the United States, Italy and Spain. The analysed material was cDNA or gDNA that came from T cells, B-cell-depleted T cells, or PBMCs.

The source material was peripheral blood. This chain links TRBV3-1 (or the pseudogene TRBV3-2) with TRBJ1-2; D unclear. The clonotype originates from a woman aged 80 or older with acute or convalescent COVID-19. CDR3 sequence (DNA): TGTGCCAGCAGCCTTGGACTGTCAAACTATGGCTACACCTTC. It translates to CASSLGLSNYGYTF.